These T cell receptor beta chains were read from a single sample in a study of T cells after posttransplantation cyclophosphamide. The protocol was immunoSEQ multiplex PCR, while the TCRdb copy is restricted to in-frame clones and leaves out a portion. The table records over 7,000 clones, approximately 80% of them present only once. Specimen: CD4+ T cells sorted from blood, collected about 1,000 days after allogeneic stem cell transplant with posttransplant cyclophosphamide. The receptors shown here come from a female patient between 40 and 50 years old who received an allogeneic stem cell transplant from a related donor, was CMV-positive, and had no GVHD. These T cells may partly come from the graft donor. Each CDR3 is given with its conserved first and last residue. D genes are given only for firm matches. Not all rows give a size; the values are once, few, many and, for expanded clones, a class.

length	V	D	J	size	DNA	CDR3
15	TRBV11-2	TRBD1	TRBJ1-5	NA	TGTGCCAGCAGCTTGGCGGGCAGGGGGGAACAGCCCCAGCATTTT	CASSLAGRGEQPQHF
15	TRBV10-3	TRBD1	TRBJ1-3	NA	TGTGCCATCAGGCCGGACAGGGTCGCGGTGGGCACCATATATTTT	CAIRPDRVAVGTIYF
15	TRBV5-6	TRBD1	TRBJ1-3	NA	TGTGCCAGCAGCTTGACAGGGGAGCCGGGAAACACCATATATTTT	CASSLTGEPGNTIYF
13	TRBV9	NA	TRBJ2-7	NA	TGTGCCAGCAGCGTAGTACAGGGCGGCGAGCAGTACTTC	CASSVVQGGEQYF
16	TRBV19	NA	TRBJ1-5	few	TGTGCCAGTAGCCATATCAGGGTTTTAAGCAATCAGCCCCAGCATTTT	CASSHIRVLSNQPQHF
14	TRBV7-3	NA	TRBJ2-3	few	TGTGCCAGCAGCTTCCGGGACTTCACAGATACGCAGTATTTT	CASSFRDFTDTQYF
16	TRBV11-1	TRBD2	TRBJ2-3	NA	TGTGCCAGCAGCCCATTAGCGGGGGAGTCCACAGATACGCAGTATTTT	CASSPLAGESTDTQYF
16	TRBV28	TRBD2	TRBJ2-7	NA	TGTGCCAGCAGTCCTCCCGGGAGGGGAGCCTCCTACGAGCAGTACTTC	CASSPPGRGASYEQYF
13	TRBV11-3	NA	TRBJ1-1	NA	TGTGCCAGCAGCAGAAACCCGGGCACTGAAGCTTTCTTT	CASSRNPGTEAFF
13	TRBV29-1	TRBD1	TRBJ1-1	NA	TGCAGCGTCAACAGGGGCCCCCGGACTGAAGCTTTCTTT	CSVNRGPRTEAFF
14	TRBV18	NA	TRBJ2-5	NA	TGTGCCAGCTCGATTGGGGGCCCCAGGGAGACCCAGTACTTC	CASSIGGPRETQYF
19	TRBV9	TRBD2	TRBJ2-1	once	TGTGCCAGCAGCGTCGCCCATTCGCGACTAGCGGGGGGCTACAATGAGCAGTTCTTC	CASSVAHSRLAGGYNEQFF
15	TRBV4-1	TRBD1	TRBJ1-1	once	TGCGCCAGCAGCCAACCGACAAAGACAGGGAGGGAAGCTTTCTTT	CASSQPTKTGREAFF
15	TRBV7-3	NA	TRBJ2-3	few	TGTGCCAGCAGCCCAACCGGGAGTTGGGGAGATACGCAGTATTTT	CASSPTGSWGDTQYF
14	TRBV11-2	TRBD1	TRBJ1-1	NA	TGTGCCAGCTTTCTCACGGGACAGGGTCCTGAAGCTTTCTTT	CASFLTGQGPEAFF
15	TRBV5-1	TRBD2	TRBJ2-5	few	TGCGCCAGCAGCTTAGGGACTAGCGGCGCCGTGGCCCAGTACTTC	CASSLGTSGAVAQYF
14	TRBV28	TRBD1	TRBJ2-2	once	TGTGCCAGCACCCGACAGGGCCCCACCGGGGAGCTGTTTTTT	CASTRQGPTGELFF
15	TRBV7-7	NA	TRBJ2-3	NA	TGTGCTAGCAGCTTAATCGGGGGGCAGGGAGATACGCAGTATTTT	CASSLIGGQGDTQYF
15	TRBV19	NA	TRBJ1-5	NA	TGTGCCAGTACCCCCGGACAATATAGCAATCAGCCCCAGCATTTT	CASTPGQYSNQPQHF
14	TRBV7-3	TRBD1	TRBJ2-2	NA	TGTGCCAGCAGCGAAGACAGGGTTGCCGGGGAGCTGTTTTTT	CASSEDRVAGELFF
14	TRBV5-1	TRBD2	TRBJ2-7	NA	TGCGCCAGCAGCTTGGGACTAGCGACCTACGAGCAGTACTTC	CASSLGLATYEQYF
14	TRBV6-1	NA	TRBJ2-4	NA	TGTGCCAGCAGTGGGGAGGCGGGCGAAAACATTCAGTACTTC	CASSGEAGENIQYF
15	TRBV23-1	NA	TRBJ2-1	NA	TGCGCCAGCAGTCCTCCGGGGAGCTCCTACAATGAGCAGTTCTTC	CASSPPGSSYNEQFF
12	TRBV29-1	TRBD1	TRBJ2-7	NA	TGCAGCGTTGCGGCAGGGGGAAACGAGCAGTACTTC	CSVAAGGNEQYF
16	TRBV6-5	TRBD1	TRBJ2-7	NA	TGTGCCAGCAGTTACGGAGGGACAGGAAGCTCCTACGAGCAGTACTTC	CASSYGGTGSSYEQYF
15	TRBV7-9	NA	TRBJ1-5	NA	TGTGCCAGCAGCTTAGAAATGGGAGGCAATCAGCCCCAGCATTTT	CASSLEMGGNQPQHF
15	TRBV18	TRBD1	TRBJ1-1	NA	TGTGCCAGCTCACCAAGGGGGCTAAGGGGCACTGAAGCTTTCTTT	CASSPRGLRGTEAFF
13	TRBV11-3	NA	TRBJ2-2	NA	TGTGCCAGCAGCTTGGAAGGGGGTGGGGAGCTGTTTTTT	CASSLEGGGELFF
16	TRBV7-3	NA	TRBJ1-2	few	TGTGCCAGCAGCTTAAGAGTGGGCAGGTTAACTTATGGCTACACCTTC	CASSLRVGRLTYGYTF
18	TRBV21-1	NA	TRBJ1-2	NA	TGTGCCAGCAGCAAAAAACCGGGACAGGGGGTGAGGGACTATGGCTACACCTTC	CASSKKPGQGVRDYGYTF
15	TRBV5-4	TRBD2	TRBJ2-7	few	TGTGCCAGCAGCTCGACTAGCGGGAGAACCGACGAGCAGTACTTC	CASSSTSGRTDEQYF
14	TRBV5-1	TRBD1	TRBJ2-1	NA	TGCGCCAGCAGCCTAGGGGACAGGGTCAATGAGCAGTTCTTC	CASSLGDRVNEQFF
14	TRBV19	NA	TRBJ1-5	NA	TGTGCCAGTAGTATTCGGACAGTTAATCAGCCCCAGCATTTT	CASSIRTVNQPQHF
16	TRBV4-1	TRBD1	TRBJ1-4	NA	TGCGCCAGCAGCCAAACCAACAGGGGGCCGTATGAAAAACTGTTTTTT	CASSQTNRGPYEKLFF
16	TRBV5-1	TRBD2	TRBJ2-1	NA	TGCGCCAGCAAAGGGACTAGCGGGGGCGCGTACAATGAGCAGTTCTTC	CASKGTSGGAYNEQFF
14	TRBV2	NA	TRBJ1-6	NA	TGTGCCAGGGGCTCCGGGAACAATAATTCCCCCCTCCACTTT	CARGSGNNNSPLHF
12	TRBV7-2	NA	TRBJ1-3	NA	TGTGCCAGCAGCTTTGAGAGAAACACCATATATTTT	CASSFERNTIYF
14	TRBV7-6	NA	TRBJ1-1	NA	TGTGCCAGCAGCTCCAGGGGTATGCACACTGAAGCTTTCTTT	CASSSRGMHTEAFF
18	TRBV9	TRBD2	TRBJ2-1	NA	TGTGCCAGCAGCAACCCTTGGGGGACTAGCGGGGGGTACAATGAGCAGTTCTTC	CASSNPWGTSGGYNEQFF
17	TRBV4-1	NA	TRBJ1-2	NA	TGCGCCAGCAGCCAGAGTCGCGCGATTTCGATCAACTATGGCTACACCTTC	CASSQSRAISINYGYTF
16	TRBV5-1	NA	TRBJ2-7	NA	TGCGCCAGCAGCTCGACGGCTACAGGGTCGGTCTACGAGCAGTACTTC	CASSSTATGSVYEQYF
16	TRBV7-6	NA	TRBJ1-6	NA	TGTGCCAGCAGCTTAAGGGCCGGACAACATAATTCACCCCTCCACTTT	CASSLRAGQHNSPLHF
14	TRBV15	NA	TRBJ1-1	NA	TGTGCCACCAGCAGAGATTATGCAGGAACTGAAGCTTTCTTT	CATSRDYAGTEAFF
13	TRBV5-4	NA	TRBJ2-7	NA	TGTGCCAGCAGCTTGGCACAGGGCAACGAGCAGTACTTC	CASSLAQGNEQYF
15	TRBV14	NA	TRBJ2-7	NA	TGTGCCAGCAGCTCTACCCTTGGACATTACTACGAGCAGTACTTC	CASSSTLGHYYEQYF
16	TRBV28	TRBD2	TRBJ2-2	NA	TGTGCCAGCAGTTTACGTACTAGCGGGAACACCGGGGAGCTGTTTTTT	CASSLRTSGNTGELFF
15	TRBV4-1	NA	TRBJ1-3	large	TGCGCCAGCAGCCCACGGTACAGGGAAGGAAACACCATATATTTT	CASSPRYREGNTIYF
14	TRBV6-1	NA	TRBJ1-6	NA	TGTGCCAGCACTGCAGGCCCCTATAATTCACCCCTCCACTTT	CASTAGPYNSPLHF
14	TRBV15	NA	TRBJ1-1	few	TGTGCCACCAGCAGTGCCAACCAGGGGACTGAAGCTTTCTTT	CATSSANQGTEAFF
14	TRBV5-6	NA	TRBJ2-7	NA	TGTGCCAGCAGCTTGGGGGCAGGCTCCTACGAGCAGTACTTC	CASSLGAGSYEQYF
15	TRBV9	TRBD2	TRBJ2-1	NA	TGTGCCAGCAGCGTTCTAGGGACTAGCCACAATGAGCAGTTCTTC	CASSVLGTSHNEQFF
12	TRBV6-5	TRBD1	TRBJ2-3	NA	TGTGCCAGCAGTAGGGGGCCCGATACGCAGTATTTT	CASSRGPDTQYF
14	TRBV6-1	NA	TRBJ2-7	NA	TGTGCCAGCAGTGAAGCACACAGCTCCTACGAGCAGTACTTC	CASSEAHSSYEQYF
16	TRBV7-8	TRBD2	TRBJ2-1	NA	TGTGCCAGCAGCTTACTTGCGGGAGAGACTTACAATGAGCAGTTCTTC	CASSLLAGETYNEQFF
13	TRBV2	TRBD1	TRBJ2-7	NA	TGTGCCAGCCTGGACAGGGGGTTGAACGAGCAGTACTTC	CASLDRGLNEQYF
14	TRBV4-1	NA	TRBJ2-5	once	TGCGCCAGCAGCCAAGGAAGAGGGAAGGAGACCCAGTACTTC	CASSQGRGKETQYF
15	TRBV5-1	NA	TRBJ1-2	NA	TGCGCCAGCAGCTTGGGTGAAGTCGGAGGCTATGGCTACACCTTC	CASSLGEVGGYGYTF
16	TRBV19	NA	TRBJ2-7	NA	TGTGCCAGTACCCCTGACGGGTCCTTTCGCTCCTACGAGCAGTACTTC	CASTPDGSFRSYEQYF
13	TRBV7-8	NA	TRBJ2-7	NA	TGTGCCAGCAGTCTCGGGATGGGCTACGAGCAGTACTTC	CASSLGMGYEQYF
13	TRBV5-1	NA	TRBJ2-5	NA	TGCGCCAGCAGCTTGTTACATCGAGAGACCCAGTACTTC	CASSLLHRETQYF